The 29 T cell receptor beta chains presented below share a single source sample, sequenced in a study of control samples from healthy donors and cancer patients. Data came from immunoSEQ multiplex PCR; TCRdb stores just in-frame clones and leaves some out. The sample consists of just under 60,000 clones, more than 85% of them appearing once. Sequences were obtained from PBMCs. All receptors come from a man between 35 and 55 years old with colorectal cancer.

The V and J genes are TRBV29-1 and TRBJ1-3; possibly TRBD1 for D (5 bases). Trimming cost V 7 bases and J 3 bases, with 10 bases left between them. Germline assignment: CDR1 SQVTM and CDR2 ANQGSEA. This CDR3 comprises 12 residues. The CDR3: CSAVGRGNTIYF. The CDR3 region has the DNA TGCAGCGCCGTGGGACGTGGAAACACCATATATTTT.

CDR3 protein: CASTPPLYNEQFF. The CDR3 nucleotides read TGTGCCAGCACTCCACCCCTTTACAATGAGCAGTTCTTC. This sequence joins TRBV2 and TRBJ2-1; no clear D gene. Germline loops: CDR1 SNHLY, CDR2 FYNNEI. The CDR3 length is 13 residues. Trimming removed 7 bases from V and 4 bases from J, with 11 bases in between.

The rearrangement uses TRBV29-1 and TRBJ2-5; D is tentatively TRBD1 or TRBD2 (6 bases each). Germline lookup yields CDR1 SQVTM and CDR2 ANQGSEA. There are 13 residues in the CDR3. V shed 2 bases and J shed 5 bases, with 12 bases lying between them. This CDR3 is CSVEPGARETQYF. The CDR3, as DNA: TGCAGCGTTGAACCGGGGGCCAGGGAGACCCAGTACTTC.

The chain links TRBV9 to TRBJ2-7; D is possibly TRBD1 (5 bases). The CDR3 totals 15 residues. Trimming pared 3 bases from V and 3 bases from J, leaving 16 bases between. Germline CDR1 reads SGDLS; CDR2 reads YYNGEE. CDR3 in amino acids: CASSGDDQGNYEQYF. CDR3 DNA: TGTGCCAGCAGCGGAGACGACCAGGGAAACTACGAGCAGTACTTC.

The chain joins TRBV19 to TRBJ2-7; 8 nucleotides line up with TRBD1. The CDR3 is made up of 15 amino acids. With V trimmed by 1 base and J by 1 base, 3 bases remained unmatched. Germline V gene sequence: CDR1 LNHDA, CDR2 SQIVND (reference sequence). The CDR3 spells CASSIAGQGSYEQYF. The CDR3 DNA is TGTGCCAGTAGTATAGCAGGACAGGGTTCCTACGAGCAGTACTTC.

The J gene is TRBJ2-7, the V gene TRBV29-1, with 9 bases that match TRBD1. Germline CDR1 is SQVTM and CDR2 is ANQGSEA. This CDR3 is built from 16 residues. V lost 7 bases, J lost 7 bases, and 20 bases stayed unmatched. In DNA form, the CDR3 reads TGCAGCGCCTTTGTGACCCCCGGGACAGGGAAGGGGGAGCAGTACTTC. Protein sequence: CSAFVTPGTGKGEQYF.

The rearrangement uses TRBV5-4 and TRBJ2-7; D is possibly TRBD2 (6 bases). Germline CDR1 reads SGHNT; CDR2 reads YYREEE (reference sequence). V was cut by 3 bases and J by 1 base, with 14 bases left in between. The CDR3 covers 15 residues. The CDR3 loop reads CASSSQGGGSYEQYF. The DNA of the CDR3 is TGTGCCAGCAGCTCCCAGGGAGGCGGGTCCTACGAGCAGTACTTC. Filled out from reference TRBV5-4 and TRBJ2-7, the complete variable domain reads ETGVTQSPTHLIKTRGQQVTLRCSSQSGHNTVSWYQQALGQGPQFIFQYYREEENGRGNFPPRFSGLQFPNYSSELNVNALELDDSALYLCASSSQGGGSYEQYFGPGTRLTVT.

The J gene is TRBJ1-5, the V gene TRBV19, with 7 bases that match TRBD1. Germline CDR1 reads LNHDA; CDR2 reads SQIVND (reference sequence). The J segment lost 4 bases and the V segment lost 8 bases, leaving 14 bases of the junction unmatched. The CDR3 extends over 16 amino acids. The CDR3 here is CASSKLEGTANQPQHF. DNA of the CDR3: TGTGCCAGTTCTAAATTAGAAGGGACAGCAAATCAGCCCCAGCATTTT.

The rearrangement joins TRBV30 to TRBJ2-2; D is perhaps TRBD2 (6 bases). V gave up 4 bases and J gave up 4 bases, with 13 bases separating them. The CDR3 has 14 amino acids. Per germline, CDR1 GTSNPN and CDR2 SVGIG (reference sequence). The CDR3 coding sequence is TGTGCCTGGAAAGGAGGGGCGGGCACCGGGGAGCTGTTTTTT. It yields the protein CAWKGGAGTGELFF.

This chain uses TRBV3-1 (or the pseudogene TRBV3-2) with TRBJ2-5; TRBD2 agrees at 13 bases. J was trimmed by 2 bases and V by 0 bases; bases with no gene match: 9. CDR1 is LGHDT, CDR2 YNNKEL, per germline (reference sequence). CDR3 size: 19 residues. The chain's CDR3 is CASSQDPRLAGGWQETQYF. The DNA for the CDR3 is TGTGCCAGCAGCCAAGATCCGAGACTAGCGGGGGGTTGGCAAGAGACCCAGTACTTC.

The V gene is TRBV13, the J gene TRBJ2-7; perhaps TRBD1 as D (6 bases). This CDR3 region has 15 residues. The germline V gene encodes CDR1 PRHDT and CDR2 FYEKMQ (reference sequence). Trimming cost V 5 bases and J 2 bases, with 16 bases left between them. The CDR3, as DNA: TGTGCCAGCAGCAATTGGAGGACAGCAACCTACGAGCAGTACTTC. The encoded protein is CASSNWRTATYEQYF.

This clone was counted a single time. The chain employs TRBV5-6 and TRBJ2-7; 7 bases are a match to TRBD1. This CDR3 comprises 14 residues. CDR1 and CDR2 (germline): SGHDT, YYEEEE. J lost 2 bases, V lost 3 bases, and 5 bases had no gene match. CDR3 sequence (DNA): TGTGCCAGCAGCTCAGACAGGGCGCCCTACGAGCAGTACTTC. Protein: CASSSDRAPYEQYF.

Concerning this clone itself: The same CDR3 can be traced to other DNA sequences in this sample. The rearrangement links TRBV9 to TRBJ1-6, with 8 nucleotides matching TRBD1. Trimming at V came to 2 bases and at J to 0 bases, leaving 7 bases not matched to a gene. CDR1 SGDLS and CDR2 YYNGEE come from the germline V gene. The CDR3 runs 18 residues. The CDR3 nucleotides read TGTGCCAGCAGCGTCACAGGGGGGCCCTTCTCCTATAATTCACCCCTCCACTTT. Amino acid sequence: CASSVTGGPFSYNSPLHF.

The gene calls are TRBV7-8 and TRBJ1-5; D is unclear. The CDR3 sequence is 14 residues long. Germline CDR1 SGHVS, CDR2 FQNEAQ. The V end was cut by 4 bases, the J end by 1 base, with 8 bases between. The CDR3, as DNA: TGTGCCAGCAGCTCAGAGATAAGCAATCAGCCCCAGCATTTT. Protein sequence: CASSSEISNQPQHF. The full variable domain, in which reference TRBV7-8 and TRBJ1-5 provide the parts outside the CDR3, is GAGVSQSPRYKVAKRGQDVALRCDPISGHVSLFWYQQALGQGPEFLTYFQNEAQLDKSGLPSDRFFAERPEGSVSTLKIQRTQQEDSAVYLCASSSEISNQPQHFGDGTRLSIL.

In DNA, the CDR3 is TGTGCCAGTAGTGGAACAGGAGGTTCGGGTCAGCCCCAGCATTTT. Its translation: CASSGTGGSGQPQHF. This chain joins TRBV19 and TRBJ1-5; D might be TRBD1 (5 bases). Germline assignment: CDR1 LNHDA and CDR2 SQIVND (reference sequence). The CDR3 covers 15 residues. V was trimmed by 5 bases and J by 6 bases, leaving 17 bases between them.

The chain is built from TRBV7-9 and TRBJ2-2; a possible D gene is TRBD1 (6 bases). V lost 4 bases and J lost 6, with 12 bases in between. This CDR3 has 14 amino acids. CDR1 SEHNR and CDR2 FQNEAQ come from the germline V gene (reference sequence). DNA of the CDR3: TGTGCCAGCAGCTCGAGATCAGGGGCCGGGGAGCTGTTTTTT. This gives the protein CASSSRSGAGELFF.

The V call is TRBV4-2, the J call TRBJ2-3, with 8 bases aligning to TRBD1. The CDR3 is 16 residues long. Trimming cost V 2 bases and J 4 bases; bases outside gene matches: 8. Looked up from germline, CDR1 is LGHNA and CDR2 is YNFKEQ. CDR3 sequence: CASSQTTGVRADTQYF. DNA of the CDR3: TGTGCCAGCAGCCAAACGACAGGGGTTCGGGCAGATACGCAGTATTTT.

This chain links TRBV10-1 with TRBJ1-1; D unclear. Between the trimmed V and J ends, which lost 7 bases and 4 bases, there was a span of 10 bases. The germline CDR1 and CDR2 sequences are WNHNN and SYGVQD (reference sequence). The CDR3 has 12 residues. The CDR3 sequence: CASTREGTEAFF. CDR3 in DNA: TGCGCCAGCACGCGGGAGGGCACTGAAGCTTTCTTT.

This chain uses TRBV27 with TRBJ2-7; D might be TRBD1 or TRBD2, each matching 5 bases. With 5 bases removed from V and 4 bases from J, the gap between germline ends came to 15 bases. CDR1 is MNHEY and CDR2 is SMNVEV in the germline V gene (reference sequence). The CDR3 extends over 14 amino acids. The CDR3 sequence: CASSLLRDGYEQYF. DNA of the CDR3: TGTGCCAGCAGTCTACTTAGGGACGGATACGAGCAGTACTTC.

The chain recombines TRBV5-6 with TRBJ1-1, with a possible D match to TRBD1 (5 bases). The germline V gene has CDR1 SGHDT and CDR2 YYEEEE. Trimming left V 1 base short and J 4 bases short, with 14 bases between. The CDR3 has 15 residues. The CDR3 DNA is TGTGCCAGCAGCTTGATTCCGAGGGGAGGCACTGAAGCTTTCTTT. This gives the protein CASSLIPRGGTEAFF.

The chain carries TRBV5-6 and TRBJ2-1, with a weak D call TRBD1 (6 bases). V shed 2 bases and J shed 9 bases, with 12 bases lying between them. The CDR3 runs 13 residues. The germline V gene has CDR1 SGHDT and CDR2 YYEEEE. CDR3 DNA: TGTGCCAGCAGCTTAAGACAGGAACGTGAGCAGTTCTTC. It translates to CASSLRQEREQFF. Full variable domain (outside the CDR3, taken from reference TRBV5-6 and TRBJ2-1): DAGVTQSPTHLIKTRGQQVTLRCSPKSGHDTVSWYQQALGQGPQFIFQYYEEEERQRGNFPDRFSGHQFPNYSSELNVNALLLGDSALYLCASSLRQEREQFFGPGTRLTVL.

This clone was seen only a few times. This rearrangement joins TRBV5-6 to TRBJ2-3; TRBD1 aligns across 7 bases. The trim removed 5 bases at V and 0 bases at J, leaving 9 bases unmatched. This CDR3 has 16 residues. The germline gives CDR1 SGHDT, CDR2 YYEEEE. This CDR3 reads CASSSRTGLSTDTQYF. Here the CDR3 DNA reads TGTGCCAGCAGTTCCCGGACAGGCCTCAGCACAGATACGCAGTATTTT. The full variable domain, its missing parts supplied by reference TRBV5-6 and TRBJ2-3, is DAGVTQSPTHLIKTRGQQVTLRCSPKSGHDTVSWYQQALGQGPQFIFQYYEEEERQRGNFPDRFSGHQFPNYSSELNVNALLLGDSALYLCASSSRTGLSTDTQYFGPGTRLTVL.

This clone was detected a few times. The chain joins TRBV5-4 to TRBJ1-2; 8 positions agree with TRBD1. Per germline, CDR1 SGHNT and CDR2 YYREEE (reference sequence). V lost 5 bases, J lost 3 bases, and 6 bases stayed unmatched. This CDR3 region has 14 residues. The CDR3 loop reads CASSSPGGDYGYTF. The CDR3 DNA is TGTGCCAGCAGTTCCCCAGGGGGCGACTATGGCTACACCTTC.

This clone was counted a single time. The CDR3 coding sequence is TGTGCCAGCAGCTTAGGGCAGTCCCGCTACGAGCAGTACTTC. This translates into CASSLGQSRYEQYF. The chain employs TRBV7-9 and TRBJ2-7; D remains unclear. The germline V gene has CDR1 SEHNR and CDR2 FQNEAQ (reference sequence). This CDR3 is built from 14 residues. The V end was cut by 1 base, the J end by 3 bases, with 10 bases between. The full variable domain, with the rest looked up from reference TRBV7-9 and TRBJ2-7, is DTGVSQNPRHKITKRGQNVTFRCDPISEHNRLYWYRQTLGQGPEFLTYFQNEAQLEKSRLLSDRFSAERPKGSFSTLEIQRTEQGDSAMYLCASSLGQSRYEQYFGPGTRLTVT.

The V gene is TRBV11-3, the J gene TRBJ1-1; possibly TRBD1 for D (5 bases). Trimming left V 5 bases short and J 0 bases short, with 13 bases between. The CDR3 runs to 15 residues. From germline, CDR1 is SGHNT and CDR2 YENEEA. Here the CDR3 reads CASSLSGGMNTEAFF. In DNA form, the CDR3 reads TGTGCCAGCAGCCTTAGCGGGGGGATGAACACTGAAGCTTTCTTT.

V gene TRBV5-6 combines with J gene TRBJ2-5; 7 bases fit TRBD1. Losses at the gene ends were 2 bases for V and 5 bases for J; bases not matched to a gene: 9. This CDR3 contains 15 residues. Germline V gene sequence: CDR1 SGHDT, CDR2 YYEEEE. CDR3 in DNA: TGTGCCAGCAGCTTAAAACAGGGGAGTACGGAGACCCAGTACTTC. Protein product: CASSLKQGSTETQYF.

DNA for the CDR3: TGTGCCAGCTCACCCGACGCGGGCGGCCCCTATGGCTACACCTTC. This translates into CASSPDAGGPYGYTF. The chain links TRBV18 to TRBJ1-2; no clear D gene. Germline V gives CDR1 KGHSH, CDR2 LQKENI. V was clipped by 3 bases and J by 4 bases, with 15 bases between them. The CDR3 length is 15 residues.

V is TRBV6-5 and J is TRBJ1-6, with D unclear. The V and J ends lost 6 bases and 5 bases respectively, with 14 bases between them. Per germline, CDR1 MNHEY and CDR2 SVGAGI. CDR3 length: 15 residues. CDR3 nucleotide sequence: TGTGCCAGCAGCCTAGAGTCACCAGATAATTCACCCCTCCACTTT. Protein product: CASSLESPDNSPLHF.

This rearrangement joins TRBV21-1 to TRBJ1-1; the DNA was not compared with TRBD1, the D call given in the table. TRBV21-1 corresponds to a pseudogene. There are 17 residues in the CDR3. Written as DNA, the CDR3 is TGTGCCAGCAGCAAATATTCGGACACGGCGTCGAGGACTGAAGCTTTCTTT. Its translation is CASSKYSDTASRTEAFF.